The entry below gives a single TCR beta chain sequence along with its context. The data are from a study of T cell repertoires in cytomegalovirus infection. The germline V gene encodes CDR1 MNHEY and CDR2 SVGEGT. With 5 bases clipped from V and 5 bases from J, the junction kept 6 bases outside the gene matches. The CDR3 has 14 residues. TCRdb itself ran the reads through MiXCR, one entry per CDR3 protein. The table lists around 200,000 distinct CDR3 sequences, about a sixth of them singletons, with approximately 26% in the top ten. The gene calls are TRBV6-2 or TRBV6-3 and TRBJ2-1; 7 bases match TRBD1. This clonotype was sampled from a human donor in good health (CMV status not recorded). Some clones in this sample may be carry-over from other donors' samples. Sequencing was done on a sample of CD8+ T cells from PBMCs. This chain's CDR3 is CASSKLTGDNEQFF. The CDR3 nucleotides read TGTGCCAGCAGTAAACTTACAGGGGACAATGAGCAGTTCTTC.